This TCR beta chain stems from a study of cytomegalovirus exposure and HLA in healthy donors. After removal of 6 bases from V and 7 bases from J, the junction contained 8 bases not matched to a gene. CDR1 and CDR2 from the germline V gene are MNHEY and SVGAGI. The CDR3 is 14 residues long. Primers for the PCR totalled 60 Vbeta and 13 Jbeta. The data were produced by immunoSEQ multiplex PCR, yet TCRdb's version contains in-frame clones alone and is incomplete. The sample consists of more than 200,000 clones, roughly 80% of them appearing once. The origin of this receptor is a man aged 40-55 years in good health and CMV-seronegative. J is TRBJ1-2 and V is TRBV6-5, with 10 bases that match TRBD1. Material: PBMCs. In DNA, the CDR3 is TGTGCCAGCAGCCCGGACAGGGGGAGGGTTGGCTACACCTTC. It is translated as CASSPDRGRVGYTF.